One sample yielded the 32 T cell receptor beta chains listed below, sequenced in a study of blood T cells in healthy people across ages. Alongside a J-beta primer mix, a sample-barcoded 5' primer served in a second PCR lasting about 6 to 11 cycles. TCRdb itself ran the 5' RACE reads through MiXCR, one entry per CDR3 protein. The sample consists of about 1.4 million distinct CDR3 sequences, around 55% of them appearing once. The sequenced sample was blood. The source is a man between 18 and 29 years old in good health.

This chain links TRBV27 with TRBJ2-1; perhaps D is TRBD1 or TRBD2 (5 bases each). There are 13 residues in the CDR3. Trimming took off 3 bases at V and 6 bases at J, with 9 bases between the two ends. In germline, CDR1 is MNHEY, CDR2 SMNVEV (reference sequence). Here the CDR3 DNA reads TGTGCCAGCAGTTTCAACGGGGCCAATGAGCAGTTCTTC. Amino acid sequence: CASSFNGANEQFF.

This clonotype was seen a few times. V gene TRBV7-2 combines with J gene TRBJ2-3, with 9 positions matching TRBD2. This CDR3 has 17 amino acids. From germline, CDR1 is SGHTA and CDR2 FQGNSA. The ends lost 1 base at V and 0 bases at J; junction bases unmatched: 5. Here the CDR3 reads CASSLEPSGTSTDTQYF. The CDR3 nucleotides are TGTGCCAGCAGCTTAGAGCCTAGCGGGACAAGCACAGATACGCAGTATTTT.

The chain couples TRBV4-2 to TRBJ2-6; no clear D. There are 17 residues in the CDR3. Germline assignment: CDR1 LGHNA and CDR2 YNFKEQ. The germline V and J ends were trimmed by 1 base and 0 bases, with 10 bases remaining between them. The DNA of the CDR3 is TGTGCCAGCAGCCAAGTCCTAGATATCTCTGGGGCCAACGTCCTGACTTTC. Translated: CASSQVLDISGANVLTF.

This chain connects TRBV15 to TRBJ2-1; TRBD2 agrees at 8 bases. The germline CDR1 and CDR2 sequences are LNHNV and YYDKDF (reference sequence). This CDR3 spans 14 amino acids. The junction had 9 bases not matched to a gene; V was cut back by 11 bases and J by 3 bases. For the CDR3, the DNA is TGTGCCGCATCATCCGGGACTAGCTACAATGAGCAGTTCTTC. Translated, it gives CAASSGTSYNEQFF.

This clonotype was seen only once. This sequence joins TRBV4-1 and TRBJ2-7; possible D gene TRBD1, 6 bases. The CDR3 runs 15 residues. Trimming stripped 0 bases from V and 3 bases from J, with 12 bases between. From germline, CDR1 is MGHRA and CDR2 YSYEKL. CDR3 DNA: TGCGCCAGCAGCCAAGATGAGGGGACAAACTACGAGCAGTACTTC. This gives the protein CASSQDEGTNYEQYF.

This chain joins TRBV28 and TRBJ1-5; 10 positions agree with TRBD1. The CDR3 is 15 residues long. The trim removed 6 bases at V and 6 bases at J, leaving 8 bases unmatched. Germline CDR1 MDHEN, CDR2 SYDVKM. In nucleotides, the CDR3 is TGTGCCAGCAGACCCGACAGGGGGCAAGGTCAGCCCCAGCATTTT. Translation: CASRPDRGQGQPQHF.

The chain combines TRBV25-1 with TRBJ2-5, with a possible D match to TRBD1 (7 bases). Germline assignment: CDR1 MGHDK and CDR2 SYGVNS. The CDR3 contains 15 residues. Trimming stripped 2 bases from V and 5 bases from J, with 15 bases between. CDR3 sequence: CASSEIAGQRETQYF. CDR3 coding DNA: TGTGCCAGCAGTGAAATTGCGGGACAGCGGGAGACCCAGTACTTC.

This sequence joins TRBV20-1 and TRBJ2-1; possible D gene TRBD2, 7 bases. CDR3 length: 16 residues. Trimming cost V 3 bases and J 2 bases, with 17 bases left between them. CDR1 and CDR2 from the germline V gene are DFQATT and SNEGSKA (reference sequence). The CDR3 bases are TGCAGTGCTAGTAAGAGAGGGGGGGCCCCCTACAATGAGCAGTTCTTC. This sequence encodes CSASKRGGAPYNEQFF.

The rearrangement uses TRBV6-6 and TRBJ2-7; 7 bases agree with TRBD1. The CDR3 contains 14 residues. The germline CDR1 and CDR2 sequences are MNHNY and SVGAGI (reference sequence). The V and J ends lost 6 bases and 9 bases, in that order; junction bases with no gene match: 14. The CDR3 sequence: CASSQLGTADGQYF. In DNA form, the CDR3 reads TGTGCCAGCAGCCAACTAGGGACAGCAGACGGGCAGTACTTC.

The chain is built from TRBV20-1 and TRBJ2-3, with 9 bases matching TRBD1. Per germline, CDR1 DFQATT and CDR2 SNEGSKA (reference sequence). V shed 6 bases, J shed 8 bases, and the junction held 15 bases outside the gene matches. There are 15 residues in the CDR3. The chain's CDR3 is CSATGGGNIPGTQYF. CDR3 in DNA: TGCAGTGCGACAGGGGGAGGGAATATACCTGGTACGCAGTATTTT.

The genes are TRBV27 and TRBJ2-1; tentative D call: TRBD1 (6 bases). V lost 7 bases, J lost 4 bases, and 14 bases lay in between. The CDR3 length is 14 residues. Germline-derived CDR1 and CDR2 are MNHEY and SMNVEV (reference sequence). CDR3 DNA: TGTGCCAGCAAAATAAGGGGGATATACAATGAGCAGTTCTTC. Residues: CASKIRGIYNEQFF.

This clonotype was seen more than once but under ten times. The gene calls are TRBV28 and TRBJ2-3; D perhaps matches TRBD1 (6 bases). Germline-derived CDR1 and CDR2 are MDHEN and SYDVKM. V gave up 5 bases and J gave up 5 bases, with 20 bases separating them. The CDR3 extends over 16 amino acids. The CDR3 is CASSPIDRTDLDTQYF. The DNA for the CDR3 is TGTGCCAGCAGTCCTATAGACAGGACGGACCTAGATACGCAGTATTTT.

The chain combines TRBV29-1 with TRBJ2-3; 9 positions agree with TRBD1. V lost 4 bases and J lost 1; bases outside the gene matches: 9. Germline V lookup: CDR1 SQVTM, CDR2 ANQGSEA. CDR3 length: 16 residues. The CDR3 loop is CSVVPFGTGRTDTQYF. CDR3 nucleotides: TGCAGCGTTGTTCCATTTGGGACAGGGCGCACAGATACGCAGTATTTT.

This rearrangement joins TRBV11-2 to TRBJ2-3; tentatively, D is TRBD1 (5 bases). Germline V CDR1 and CDR2: SGHAT, FQNNGV. The CDR3 sequence is 12 residues long. V lost 5 bases to trimming and J lost 9 bases, with 12 bases between them. The CDR3 reads CASSQGAATQYF. The CDR3 DNA follows: TGTGCCAGCAGCCAAGGGGCGGCGACGCAGTATTTT.

This clonotype was seen more than once but under ten times. The J gene is TRBJ1-2, the V gene TRBV6-2 or TRBV6-3; 7 nucleotides line up with TRBD1. This CDR3 spans 15 amino acids. J was trimmed by 8 bases and V by 1 base; bases with no gene match: 10. Germline CDR1 is MNHEY and CDR2 is SVGEGT. The CDR3 here is CASSYLSGTALGYTF. CDR3 coding DNA: TGTGCCAGCAGTTACTTATCCGGGACAGCCCTCGGCTACACCTTC.

This clonotype has just a few counts. Here the CDR3 reads CSASPWDYSTDTQYF. For the CDR3, the DNA is TGCAGTGCTAGTCCTTGGGACTACAGCACAGATACGCAGTATTTT. J is TRBJ2-3 and V is TRBV20-1, with TRBD2 matching over 7 bases. The germline gives CDR1 DFQATT, CDR2 SNEGSKA (reference sequence). The CDR3 has 15 residues. V was clipped by 3 bases and J by 0 bases; unmatched bases: 6.

The chain recombines TRBV6-6 with TRBJ1-6, with 9 bases matching TRBD1. V lost 4 bases to trimming and J lost 7 bases; unmatched junction nucleotides: 8. The CDR3 length is 16 residues. The germline V gene has CDR1 MNHNY and CDR2 SVGAGI (reference sequence). The chain's CDR3 is CASSSRTGEKNSPLHF. The CDR3 DNA is TGTGCCAGCAGTTCCCGGACAGGGGAAAAGAATTCACCCCTCCACTTT.

The rearrangement uses TRBV7-3 and TRBJ2-5; TRBD1 is a possible D gene (6 bases). The V end lost 5 bases, the J end lost 11 bases, and 18 bases lay between the germline ends. The CDR3 runs to 13 residues. The germline V gene has CDR1 SGHTA and CDR2 FQGTGA. CDR3 sequence: CASSRDIRGEQYF. CDR3 nucleotides: TGTGCCAGCAGCAGGGACATAAGGGGAGAGCAGTACTTC.

This chain connects TRBV6-1 to TRBJ1-1; D gene ambiguous. Germline V gene sequence: CDR1 MNHNS, CDR2 SASEGT. The V end was cut by 2 bases, the J end by 3 bases, with 10 bases between. The CDR3 covers 14 residues. The CDR3 DNA follows: TGTGCCAGCAGTGAATCCGGGAGGTACACTGAAGCTTTCTTT. Amino acids: CASSESGRYTEAFF.

The chain uses TRBV4-3 and TRBJ1-1; D not resolved. CDR3 length equals 15 residues. V lost 0 bases, J lost 8 bases, and 16 bases lay in between. CDR1 and CDR2 from the germline V gene are LGHNA and YSLEER. The CDR3 region is CASSQDLAGIPEAFF. The CDR3 DNA follows: TGCGCCAGCAGCCAAGATTTGGCGGGGATCCCCGAAGCTTTCTTT.

The chain couples TRBV10-3 to TRBJ2-5, with TRBD2 matching 8 bases. The CDR3 consists of 15 residues. In germline, CDR1 is ENHRY, CDR2 SYGVKD. Trimming removed 10 bases from V and 0 bases from J; junction bases left unmatched: 10. The CDR3 spells CATRGGRAYQETQYF. In DNA form, the CDR3 reads TGTGCCACCCGGGGGGGCAGGGCCTACCAAGAGACCCAGTACTTC.

The chain carries TRBV6-5 and TRBJ2-7, with D unclear. Looked up from germline, CDR1 is MNHEY and CDR2 is SVGAGI. Trimming stripped 2 bases from V and 7 bases from J, with 15 bases between. The CDR3 is made up of 14 amino acids. In nucleotides, the CDR3 is TGTGCCAGCAGTTACGTTCTCTCGCCTGGGGAGCAGTACTTC. It encodes CASSYVLSPGEQYF.

V and J are TRBV20-1 and TRBJ1-6; 9 bases fit TRBD1. The CDR3 runs 15 residues. Trimming removed 6 bases from V and 8 bases from J; junction bases left unmatched: 11. Germline CDR1 DFQATT, CDR2 SNEGSKA (reference sequence). The chain's CDR3 is CSAKGQGRMDSPLHF. For the CDR3, the DNA is TGCAGTGCAAAGGGACAGGGTAGGATGGATTCACCCCTCCACTTT.

The gene calls are TRBV15 and TRBJ2-1, with D perhaps TRBD1 (6 bases). Trimming cost V 5 bases and J 3 bases, with 17 bases left between them. The CDR3 runs 16 residues. The germline gives CDR1 LNHNV, CDR2 YYDKDF (reference sequence). The CDR3 loop is CATSRYRERIYNEQFF. The CDR3 DNA reads as TGTGCCACCAGCCGTTACAGGGAAAGGATCTACAATGAGCAGTTCTTC.

The chain carries TRBV6-1 and TRBJ2-5; a weak D match, TRBD2 (5 bases). The DNA end lines up better with TRBJ2-7; the J call may be wrong. The CDR3 has 13 amino acids. The germline V gene encodes CDR1 MNHNS and CDR2 SASEGT. In DNA form, the CDR3 reads TGTGCTTGTAAGGTCGGGTTGGAGGCCGAGCAGTACTTC. Translation: CACKVGLEAEQYF.

This clonotype was counted once. The CDR3 DNA reads as TGTGCCAGCAGCTTAGGGACTAGCGGCGCGGTATTCCAGTTCTTC. This sequence encodes CASSLGTSGAVFQFF. The chain carries TRBV7-9 and TRBJ2-1; 10 positions agree with TRBD2. V was clipped by 1 base and J by 13 bases; unmatched bases: 10. The CDR3 is 15 amino acids. The germline CDR1 and CDR2 sequences are SEHNR and FQNEAQ (reference sequence).

This rearrangement joins TRBV10-3 to TRBJ2-7; the D gene is possibly TRBD1 (5 bases). The V end lost 3 bases, the J end lost 2 bases, and 8 bases lay between the germline ends. The V gene's germline CDR1 is ENHRY and CDR2 SYGVKD. This CDR3 has 13 amino acids. The CDR3 spells CAISDGAAYEQYF. CDR3 coding DNA: TGTGCCATCAGTGATGGGGCAGCCTACGAGCAGTACTTC.

The gene calls are TRBV13 and TRBJ2-3; 8 positions agree with TRBD2. Trimming took 3 bases from V and 1 from J; bases not matched to a gene: 6. The CDR3 covers 16 residues. Germline CDR1 reads PRHDT; CDR2 reads FYEKMQ (reference sequence). The CDR3 protein is CASSFPSGSGTDTQYF. The DNA for the CDR3 is TGTGCCAGCAGCTTCCCAAGCGGGAGCGGCACAGATACGCAGTATTTT.

In its sample, this clonotype was seen a few times. This rearrangement joins TRBV5-1 to TRBJ2-2, with 9 bases lining up with TRBD1. From germline, CDR1 is SGHRS and CDR2 YFSETQ. V was clipped by 4 bases and J by 3 bases; unmatched bases: 7. This CDR3 is 16 amino acids long. CDR3 bases: TGCGCCAGCAGCCAACTTAGACAGGGGGACACCGGGGAGCTGTTTTTT. As protein: CASSQLRQGDTGELFF.

V and J are TRBV6-5 and TRBJ1-2; TRBD1 might be the D (5 bases). Per the germline V gene, CDR1 is MNHEY and CDR2 is SVGAGI. Trimming removed 6 bases at V and 4 bases at J, with 18 bases between. CDR3 length: 15 residues. CDR3 protein: CASSRTPQGAYGYTF. DNA of the CDR3: TGTGCCAGCAGCAGGACGCCTCAGGGTGCCTATGGCTACACCTTC.

The V and J genes are TRBV7-9 and TRBJ2-7; D possibly corresponds to TRBD2 (6 bases). TRBJ2-1 explains the end of the DNA better; the J call may be wrong. CDR3 length: 13 amino acids. Per germline, CDR1 SEHNR and CDR2 FQNEAQ (reference sequence). CDR3 nucleotide sequence: TGTGCCAGCAGCCGGTCCAGGGAGGATGAGCAGTTCTTC. It translates to CASSRSREDEQFF.

This clonotype was recorded a few times. The genes are TRBV15 and TRBJ2-1; possibly TRBD1 or TRBD2 for D (5 bases each). The V end lost 3 bases, the J end lost 4 bases, and 13 bases lay between the germline ends. Germline values: CDR1 LNHNV, CDR2 YYDKDF (reference sequence). This CDR3 is built from 15 residues. CDR3 residues: CATSSGTDGYNEQFF. The CDR3, as DNA: TGTGCCACCAGCAGCGGGACCGACGGTTACAATGAGCAGTTCTTC.